This T cell receptor (beta chain) was recovered during a study of blood T cell repertoires in COVID-19. In the authors' workflow: Amplification with reference gene primers provided the estimates of nucleated cell counts. This table comes from immunoSEQ multiplex PCR, and its TCRdb copy is limited to in-frame clones, with some not included. V, J and clone size were drawn from that table, and D and trimming were deduced from the DNA. The profile covers more than 300,000 clones, with roughly 86% appearing a single time and about a tenth taken by the ten largest. Across under 25 US areas, participants ranged in age from about 18 to 90 years. This TCR derives from a woman aged 25-40 years who had recovered from COVID-19. The source material was PBMCs or T cells enriched from blood (not recorded which).

The CDR3 DNA reads TGTGCCAGCAGTTTTAGCGGGAAGACAGATACGCAGTATTTT. Amino acid sequence: CASSFSGKTDTQYF. The chain recombines TRBV27 with TRBJ2-3; 8 positions match TRBD2. In germline, CDR1 is MNHEY, CDR2 SMNVEV (reference sequence). This CDR3 is 14 amino acids long. V dropped 3 bases and J dropped 3; count of bases not matched to a gene: 2.